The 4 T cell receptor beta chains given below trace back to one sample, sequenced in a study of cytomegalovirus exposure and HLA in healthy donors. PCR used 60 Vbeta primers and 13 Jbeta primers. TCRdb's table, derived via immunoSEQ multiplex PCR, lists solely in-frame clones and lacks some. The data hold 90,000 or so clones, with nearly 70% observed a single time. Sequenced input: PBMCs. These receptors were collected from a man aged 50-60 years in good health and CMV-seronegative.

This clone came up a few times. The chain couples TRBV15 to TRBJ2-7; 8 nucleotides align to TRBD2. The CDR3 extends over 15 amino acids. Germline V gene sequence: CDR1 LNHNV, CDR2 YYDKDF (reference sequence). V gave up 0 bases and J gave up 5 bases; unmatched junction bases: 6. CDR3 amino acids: CATSRDRGSGNEQYV. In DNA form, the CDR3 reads TGTGCCACCAGCAGAGATCGGGGTAGCGGGAACGAGCAGTACGTC.

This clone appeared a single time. This chain's CDR3 is CASSLYTSGSTDTQYF. The CDR3, as DNA: TGTGCCAGCAGCTTGTATACTAGCGGTAGCACAGATACGCAGTATTTT. This sequence joins TRBV5-6 and TRBJ2-3; TRBD2 aligns across 8 bases. Trimming cost V 1 base and J 0 bases; bases outside gene matches: 4. The germline gives CDR1 SGHDT, CDR2 YYEEEE. This CDR3 region has 16 residues. The variable domain in full, with the rest retrieved from reference TRBV5-6 and TRBJ2-3, is DAGVTQSPTHLIKTRGQQVTLRCSPKSGHDTVSWYQQALGQGPQFIFQYYEEEERQRGNFPDRFSGHQFPNYSSELNVNALLLGDSALYLCASSLYTSGSTDTQYFGPGTRLTVL.

The CDR3 sequence is CASSLAGLDPSEQYF. The CDR3 DNA reads as TGTGCCAGCAGCTTGGCTGGACTAGATCCAAGCGAGCAGTACTTC. This chain uses TRBV5-4 with TRBJ2-7; the match to TRBD2 covers 7 bases. Germline V gene lookup returns CDR1 SGHNT and CDR2 YYREEE (reference sequence). CDR3 length: 15 amino acids. V lost 0 bases to trimming and J lost 6 bases; unmatched junction nucleotides: 9. Complete variable domain (other parts from reference TRBV5-4 and TRBJ2-7): ETGVTQSPTHLIKTRGQQVTLRCSSQSGHNTVSWYQQALGQGPQFIFQYYREEENGRGNFPPRFSGLQFPNYSSELNVNALELDDSALYLCASSLAGLDPSEQYFGPGTRLTVT.

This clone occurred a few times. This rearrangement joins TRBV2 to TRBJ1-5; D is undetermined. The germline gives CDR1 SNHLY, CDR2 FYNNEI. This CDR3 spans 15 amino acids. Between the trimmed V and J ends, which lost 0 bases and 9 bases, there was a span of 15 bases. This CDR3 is CASSEARRSLRPQHF. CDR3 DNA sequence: TGTGCCAGCAGTGAAGCGCGGAGATCTCTGAGGCCCCAGCATTTT.